This T cell receptor beta chain was found in a study of cytomegalovirus exposure and HLA in healthy donors. Overall study context: Both the 120 or so validation repertoires and the roughly 640 first-cohort repertoires used the same platform, as reported by a later analysis. Points from the study as a whole: The study designated fewer than 200 TCR beta chains cytomegalovirus-associated. One later analysis, an examination of the approximately 120 validation repertoires, found that first-cohort TCR clusters tended to co-occur in them.

Repertoires were generated with immunoSEQ multiplex PCR, while TCRdb's copy carries only in-frame clones and drops some. The table has 180,000 or so clones, 84% seen once; the top ten hold 10% to 15%. As regards this clone: Antigen specificity is unknown.

The CDR3 consists of 15 residues. Trimming pared 3 bases from V and 0 bases from J, leaving 9 bases between. Germline V lookup: CDR1 MNHNS, CDR2 SASEGT. The clonotype comes from a woman aged 25-40 years in good health and CMV-seropositive. Sequencing was performed on PBMCs. The chain joins TRBV6-1 to TRBJ1-5, with D perhaps matching TRBD1 (5 bases). The CDR3 nucleotides are TGTGCCAGCAGTGATAGGGGCTATAGCAATCAGCCCCAGCATTTT. It is translated as CASSDRGYSNQPQHF.